Below, 25 T cell receptor beta chains from the same sample are listed, as sequenced in a study of vaccination effects on CD4 cells after COVID-19. Here immunoSEQ multiplex PCR was the method, and the copy in TCRdb shows in-frame clones only, minus some. The table includes 55,000 to 90,000 clones, around 70% detected once. Viral peptide pools were used in the ViraFEST assay to expand antigen-specific CD4+ T cells, and sequencing came afterward. The authors isolated CD4+ T cells after around 10 days of culture. Infection with SARS-CoV-2 occurred in the person between March and December 2020, and PCR confirmed it. These receptors have no identified antigens. Sequenced here: CD4+ T cells from PBMCs cultured with HIV peptides, sampled before COVID-19 vaccination. As for subset: HIV-1 Nef peptide pool negative control/reference culture. The receptors shown here come from a human donor who had a prior SARS-CoV-2 infection.

The V call is TRBV5-4, the J call TRBJ2-5, with 8 bases fitting TRBD2. CDR1 is SGHNT, CDR2 YYREEE, per germline (reference sequence). Trimming at V came to 1 base and at J to 12 bases, leaving 5 bases not matched to a gene. The CDR3 contains 12 residues. The CDR3 sequence is CASSLNSGKEYF. Written as DNA, the CDR3 is TGTGCCAGCAGCTTGAATAGCGGGAAAGAGTACTTC.

This rearrangement joins TRBV5-4 to TRBJ2-5; 10 nucleotides line up with TRBD2. The V and J ends lost 5 bases and 4 bases, in that order; junction bases with no gene match: 11. This CDR3 contains 16 residues. Germline V gives CDR1 SGHNT, CDR2 YYREEE (reference sequence). Written as DNA, the CDR3 is TGTGCCAGCAGTTGGAAGGCTAGCGGGGGACTAGAGACCCAGTACTTC. It is translated as CASSWKASGGLETQYF.

The chain has TRBV6-2 or TRBV6-3 and TRBJ2-1; D perhaps matches TRBD2 (6 bases). The CDR3 has 17 amino acids. Germline V CDR1 and CDR2: MNHEY, SVGEGT. Trimming removed 5 bases from V and 5 bases from J, with 22 bases in between. The CDR3 DNA reads as TGTGCCAGCAGTCCGCCCCCCGGTTCAGGGAGGCACAATGAGCAGTTCTTC. Translation gives CASSPPPGSGRHNEQFF.

This clone has only a few counts. V gene TRBV30 combines with J gene TRBJ2-3; D gene unclear. V was clipped by 0 bases and J by 1 base, with 5 bases between them. Per the germline V gene, CDR1 is GTSNPN and CDR2 is SVGIG (reference sequence). The CDR3 is made up of 13 amino acids. Here the CDR3 DNA reads TGTGCCTGGAGTGTGAAGGGCACAGATACGCAGTATTTT. As protein: CAWSVKGTDTQYF.

V is TRBV24-1 and J is TRBJ2-1; 14 nucleotides align to TRBD2. The CDR3 spans 17 residues. J gave up 7 bases and V 0 bases, and 4 bases lay outside the gene matches. Germline V lookup: CDR1 KGHDR, CDR2 SFDVKD. The CDR3 here is CATSDLVTSGRGNEQFF. CDR3 sequence (DNA): TGTGCCACCAGTGATTTGGTGACTAGCGGGAGGGGAAATGAGCAGTTCTTC.

CDR3 sequence (DNA): TGTGCCAGCGGACAAGGACAGGGCGTTTTCTACGAGCAGTACTTC. It encodes CASGQGQGVFYEQYF. This sequence joins TRBV2 and TRBJ2-7; TRBD1 matches 8 bases. V lost 8 bases, J lost 3 bases, and 12 bases stayed unmatched. The CDR3 extends over 15 amino acids. From germline, CDR1 is SNHLY and CDR2 FYNNEI.

The chain couples TRBV15 to TRBJ2-5; TRBD2 is a possible D gene (6 bases). Germline V gene lookup returns CDR1 LNHNV and CDR2 YYDKDF (reference sequence). CDR3 length equals 14 residues. Trimming pared 6 bases from V and 5 bases from J, leaving 16 bases between. The CDR3 loop is CATRHGAAGETQYF. In DNA form, the CDR3 reads TGTGCCACCAGGCATGGGGCCGCGGGGGAGACCCAGTACTTC.

This rearrangement joins TRBV9 to TRBJ2-1; tentative D call: TRBD2 (6 bases). CDR3 length: 13 residues. Germline CDR1 SGDLS, CDR2 YYNGEE. The V end lost 3 bases, the J end lost 7 bases, and 11 bases lay between the germline ends. CDR3: CASSATRWNEQFF. CDR3 DNA: TGTGCCAGCAGCGCGACTAGATGGAATGAGCAGTTCTTC.

This chain links TRBV5-4 with TRBJ2-5; 10 bases match TRBD2. Losses at the gene ends were 2 bases for V and 3 bases for J; bases not matched to a gene: 7. This CDR3 is built from 16 residues. The germline V gene has CDR1 SGHNT and CDR2 YYREEE (reference sequence). Here the CDR3 DNA reads TGTGCCAGCAGCTTCCCCCAGCGGGGGGGCGAAGAGACCCAGTACTTC. This translates into CASSFPQRGGEETQYF.

CDR3 in DNA: TGTGCCAGCAGTCTGACAGGATTTGGAAACACCATATATTTT. Amino acids: CASSLTGFGNTIYF. The chain employs TRBV6-5 and TRBJ1-3, with D possibly being TRBD1 (6 bases). Germline loops: CDR1 MNHEY, CDR2 SVGAGI. The CDR3 extends over 14 amino acids. Trimming removed 5 bases from V and 3 bases from J, with 11 bases in between.

This clone was recorded once. This chain links TRBV5-4 with TRBJ2-7; 12 bases align to TRBD2. The V and J ends lost 3 bases and 7 bases, in that order; junction bases with no gene match: 8. The length of the CDR3 is 15 residues. CDR1 SGHNT and CDR2 YYREEE come from the germline V gene (reference sequence). The CDR3 DNA follows: TGTGCCAGCAGCTCAACTAGCGGGGGGCCCCGAGAGCAGTACTTC. It codes for CASSSTSGGPREQYF.

This clone was detected a few times. The CDR3 here is CASSLSRRYTGELFF. CDR3 nucleotides: TGTGCCAGCAGCTTATCACGAAGGTACACCGGGGAGCTGTTTTTT. This chain links TRBV11-2 with TRBJ2-2; D call uncertain. This CDR3 comprises 15 residues. Per the germline V gene, CDR1 is SGHAT and CDR2 is FQNNGV. The ends were cut back, 2 bases at V and 3 bases at J, with 10 bases in the middle.

The gene calls are TRBV27 and TRBJ2-5; 10 bases fit TRBD2. This CDR3 comprises 16 residues. Germline V gives CDR1 MNHEY, CDR2 SMNVEV (reference sequence). The V and J ends lost 3 bases and 2 bases, in that order; junction bases with no gene match: 6. This CDR3 is CASSFLGLAKQETQYF. In DNA form, the CDR3 reads TGTGCCAGCAGTTTCCTGGGACTAGCGAAACAAGAGACCCAGTACTTC.

The gene calls are TRBV30 and TRBJ1-4, with unresolved D. The CDR3 extends over 12 amino acids. Trimming removed 4 bases at V and 8 bases at J, with 11 bases between. Per the germline V gene, CDR1 is GTSNPN and CDR2 is SVGIG (reference sequence). The CDR3 DNA reads as TGTGCCTGGAACCGGGCTCGGGAAAAACTGTTTTTT. It is translated as CAWNRAREKLFF.

This chain joins TRBV19 and TRBJ2-3; 11 bases match TRBD2. J was trimmed by 7 bases and V by 8 bases; bases with no gene match: 8. Germline V gene lookup returns CDR1 LNHDA and CDR2 SQIVND (reference sequence). This CDR3 region has 14 residues. Here the CDR3 reads CASSVAGGLNTQYF. The CDR3 bases are TGTGCCAGTTCGGTAGCGGGAGGGCTAAATACGCAGTATTTT.

The J gene is TRBJ1-3, the V gene TRBV5-8; weak D call: TRBD1 (5 bases). Trimming stripped 4 bases from V and 4 bases from J, with 18 bases between. The CDR3 is 16 amino acids. The germline V gene encodes CDR1 SGHTS and CDR2 YDEGEE. The CDR3 DNA reads as TGTGCCAGCAGCCCCCGCGGTTTTGGGGGAGGAAACACCATATATTTT. Protein product: CASSPRGFGGGNTIYF. Together with reference TRBV5-8 and TRBJ1-3, the CDR3 gives the full variable domain: EAGVTQSPTHLIKTRGQQATLRCSPISGHTSVYWYQQALGLGLQFLLWYDEGEERNRGNFPPRFSGRQFPNYSSELNVNALELEDSALYLCASSPRGFGGGNTIYFGEGSWLTVV.

The V call is TRBV21-1, the J call TRBJ2-7; the table's TRBD1 call for D was not verified on the DNA. TRBV21-1 constitutes a pseudogene. The CDR3 spans 15 residues. The CDR3 loop is CASSKAATGAYEQYF. DNA for the CDR3: TGTGCCAGCAGCAAAGCTGCGACAGGGGCCTACGAGCAGTACTTC.

The rearrangement uses TRBV11-2 and TRBJ2-1; D is ambiguous. The germline V gene encodes CDR1 SGHAT and CDR2 FQNNGV. This CDR3 is built from 14 residues. Trimming took off 2 bases at V and 6 bases at J, with 11 bases between the two ends. The CDR3 DNA follows: TGTGCCAGCAGCTTACCCTGGGCCGTCAATGAGCAGTTCTTC. Translated: CASSLPWAVNEQFF.

This clone was observed a handful of times. The chain uses TRBV30 and TRBJ2-6; D is ambiguous. With 1 base removed from V and 4 bases from J, the gap between germline ends came to 8 bases. Germline CDR1 and CDR2: GTSNPN and SVGIG (reference sequence). The CDR3 covers 14 residues. The CDR3 region is CAWSAGFGANVLTF. CDR3 DNA: TGTGCCTGGAGTGCGGGCTTCGGGGCCAACGTCCTGACTTTC. The full variable domain, its missing parts supplied by reference TRBV30 and TRBJ2-6, is SQTIHQWPATLVQPVGSPLSLECTVEGTSNPNLYWYRQAAGRGLQLLFYSVGIGQISSEVPQNLSASRPQDRQFILSSKKLLLSDSGFYLCAWSAGFGANVLTFGAGSRLTVL.

This clone was seen a handful of times. The genes are TRBV4-1 and TRBJ2-3; 8 positions match TRBD2. CDR3 length: 20 residues. Trimming cost V 1 base and J 0 bases; bases outside gene matches: 15. CDR1 is MGHRA and CDR2 is YSYEKL in the germline V gene. The CDR3 region is CASSQAPLSGGEGSTDTQYF. Written as DNA, the CDR3 is TGCGCCAGCAGCCAAGCCCCCCTCTCGGGGGGGGAGGGAAGCACAGATACGCAGTATTTT.

The chain joins TRBV5-1 to TRBJ2-7, with D maybe TRBD2 (6 bases). V lost 0 bases to trimming and J lost 4 bases, with 14 bases between them. CDR1 and CDR2 from the germline V gene are SGHRS and YFSETQ. There are 15 residues in the CDR3. CDR3 in DNA: TGCGCCAGCAGCTTGGATTTTGGGGGGTCTTACGAGCAGTACTTC. Its protein product is CASSLDFGGSYEQYF.

This rearrangement joins TRBV19 to TRBJ2-1; 7 bases are shared with TRBD1. Germline V lookup: CDR1 LNHDA, CDR2 SQIVND (reference sequence). The CDR3 extends over 15 amino acids. The J segment lost 5 bases and the V segment lost 4 bases, leaving 8 bases of the junction unmatched. CDR3 amino acids: CASSTTWDRHNEQFF. CDR3 nucleotide sequence: TGTGCCAGTAGTACGACCTGGGACAGACACAATGAGCAGTTCTTC. The variable domain in full, completed from reference TRBV19 and TRBJ2-1, reads DGGITQSPKYLFRKEGQNVTLSCEQNLNHDAMYWYRQDPGQGLRLIYYSQIVNDFQKGDIAEGYSVSREKKESFPLTVTSAQKNPTAFYLCASSTTWDRHNEQFFGPGTRLTVL.

The genes are TRBV28 and TRBJ1-2, with 11 bases that match TRBD1. The V gene's germline CDR1 is MDHEN and CDR2 SYDVKM. This CDR3 comprises 14 residues. V trimming: 6 bases; J trimming: 4 bases; junction bases outside the gene matches: 4. The CDR3 reads CASSSGQGGYGYTF. The CDR3 DNA is TGTGCCAGCAGCTCGGGACAGGGGGGCTATGGCTACACCTTC.

This clone was counted between two and nine times. The gene calls are TRBV2 and TRBJ1-2; possible D gene TRBD1, 5 bases. Germline lookup yields CDR1 SNHLY and CDR2 FYNNEI. The CDR3 has 13 amino acids. V dropped 7 bases and J dropped 4 bases, with 13 bases sitting between them. CDR3 amino acids: CASNVETAYGYTF. CDR3 nucleotides: TGTGCCAGCAATGTAGAGACAGCCTATGGCTACACCTTC. The variable domain in full, completed from reference TRBV2 and TRBJ1-2, reads EPEVTQTPSHQVTQMGQEVILRCVPISNHLYFYWYRQILGQKVEFLVSFYNNEISEKSEIFDDQFSVERPDGSNFTLKIRSTKLEDSAMYFCASNVETAYGYTFGSGTRLTVV.

The gene calls are TRBV5-1 and TRBJ2-3; D possibly corresponds to TRBD1 (5 bases). CDR1 is SGHRS, CDR2 YFSETQ, per germline. This CDR3 has 15 amino acids. V lost 0 bases to trimming and J lost 2 bases, with 10 bases between them. The CDR3 spells CASSLGRGTTDTQYF. CDR3 DNA: TGCGCCAGCAGCTTGGGAAGGGGCACCACAGATACGCAGTATTTT.